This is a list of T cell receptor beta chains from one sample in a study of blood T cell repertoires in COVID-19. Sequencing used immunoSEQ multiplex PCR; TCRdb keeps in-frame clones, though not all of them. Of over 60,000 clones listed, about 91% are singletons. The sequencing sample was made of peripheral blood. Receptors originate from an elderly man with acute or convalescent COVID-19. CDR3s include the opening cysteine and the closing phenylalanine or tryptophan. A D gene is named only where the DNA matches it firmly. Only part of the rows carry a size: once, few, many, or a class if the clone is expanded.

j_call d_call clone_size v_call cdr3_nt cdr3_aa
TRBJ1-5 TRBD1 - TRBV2 TGTGCCAGCAGTGGGACAGGGGGCAACCAGCCCCAGCATTTT CASSGTGGNQPQHF
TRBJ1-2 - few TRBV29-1 TGCAGCGTTGGAGGGCAATCTAACTATGGCTACACCTTC CSVGGQSNYGYTF
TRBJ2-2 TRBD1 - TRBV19 TGTGCCAGTAGTAAGGGGACAGGGGGCGGCGGGGAGCTGTTTTTT CASSKGTGGGGELFF
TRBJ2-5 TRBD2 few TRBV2 TGTGCCAGCAGTGGGACTAGCGGGAGGGAGACCCAGTACTTC CASSGTSGRETQYF
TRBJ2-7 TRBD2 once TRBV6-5 TGTGCCAGCAGGACTAGCGGGGGGGCCTACGAGCAGTACTTC CASRTSGGAYEQYF
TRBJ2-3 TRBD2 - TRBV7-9 TGTGCCAGCAGCTTAATCGGGGGGGGGACAGATACGCAGTATTTT CASSLIGGGTDTQYF
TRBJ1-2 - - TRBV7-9 TGTGCCAGCACTCATCCAGCGCAATATGGCTACACCTTC CASTHPAQYGYTF
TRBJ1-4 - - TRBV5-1 TGCGCCAGCAGCTTGGGGGGAGGCGGTGAAAAACTGTTTTTT CASSLGGGGEKLFF
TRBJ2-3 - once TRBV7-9 TGTGCCAGCAGCCTCAGGGGGGGCACAGATACGCAGTATTTT CASSLRGGTDTQYF
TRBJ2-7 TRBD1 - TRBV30 TGTGCCTGGACGACAGGGACCTCCTACGAGCAGTACTTC CAWTTGTSYEQYF
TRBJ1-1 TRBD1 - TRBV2 TGTGCCAACGGGACAGGGAGCTTGGGCACTGAAGCTTTCTTT CANGTGSLGTEAFF
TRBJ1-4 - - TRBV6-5 TGTGCCAGCAGACGGACGGGAACAACTAATGAAAAACTGTTTTTT CASRRTGTTNEKLFF
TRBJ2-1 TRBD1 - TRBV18 TGTGCCAGCTCCTCAGGACAGGCTGCCTACAATGAGCAGTTCTTC CASSSGQAAYNEQFF
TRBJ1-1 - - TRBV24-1 TGTGCCACCAGTGACCCGGGTTATACTGAAGCTTTCTTT CATSDPGYTEAFF
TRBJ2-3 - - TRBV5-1 TGCGCCAGCAGCCAAGGTCCTAGCACGTTCCTGGATACGCAGTATTTT CASSQGPSTFLDTQYF
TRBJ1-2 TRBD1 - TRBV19 TGTGCCAGTAGTTCGACAGGGGGGGGTTATGGCTACACCTTC CASSSTGGGYGYTF
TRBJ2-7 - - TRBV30 TGTGCCTGGAGGGGACCCAGGGGCGGCTCCTACGAGCAGTACTTC CAWRGPRGGSYEQYF
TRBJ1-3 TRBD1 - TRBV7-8 TGTGCCAGCAGCTTGGGACAGGGAACGGGCTCTGGAAACACCATATATTTT CASSLGQGTGSGNTIYF
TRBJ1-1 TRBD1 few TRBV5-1 TGCGCCAGCACCCAGACAGGGATGAACACTGAAGCTTTCTTT CASTQTGMNTEAFF
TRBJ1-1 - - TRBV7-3 TGTGCCAGCAGCTTAAATGAACGAGGGTCAGGTGAAGCTTTCTTT CASSLNERGSGEAFF
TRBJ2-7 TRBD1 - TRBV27 TGTGCCAGCAGGATCAAGGGGAGGCCCTTAGACAGGGGAGTACACGAGCAGTACTTC CASRIKGRPLDRGVHEQYF
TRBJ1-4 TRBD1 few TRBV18 TGTGCCAGCTCTCTTCAGGGGGAGGAACTGTTTTTT CASSLQGEELFF
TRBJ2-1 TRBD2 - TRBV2 TGTGCCAGCAGGCAACTAGCGGGAGGGCTCAATGAGCAGTTCTTC CASRQLAGGLNEQFF
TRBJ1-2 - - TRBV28 TGTGCCAGCAGTTCTACAGGGAGCGGCTACACCTTC CASSSTGSGYTF
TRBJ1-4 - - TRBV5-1 TGCGCCAGCAGCTTACAGGGCCTATTAACAACTAATGAAAAACTGTTTTTT CASSLQGLLTTNEKLFF
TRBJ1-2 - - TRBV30 TGTGCCTGGAGTGTCCAGGTTATGTCTGGCTACACCTTC CAWSVQVMSGYTF
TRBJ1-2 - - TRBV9 TGTGCCAGCAGCGTAGGAGGCGGTGGGGGCCTAAACTATGGCTACACCTTC CASSVGGGGGLNYGYTF
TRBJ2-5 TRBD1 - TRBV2 TGTGCCAGCACGGGACAGGGGCTTCAAGAGACCCAGTACTTC CASTGQGLQETQYF
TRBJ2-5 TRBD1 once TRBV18 TGTGCCAGCTCACAACTCGGGACAGGGGAGGAGACCCAGTACTTC CASSQLGTGEETQYF
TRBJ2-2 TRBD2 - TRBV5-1 TGCGCCAGCAGCCCGGGACTAGGGGTCACCGGGGAGCTGTTTTTT CASSPGLGVTGELFF
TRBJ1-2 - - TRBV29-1 TGCAGCGTTGAAGGGTCGGGCTATGGCTACACCTTC CSVEGSGYGYTF
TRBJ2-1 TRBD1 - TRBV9 TGTGCCAGCAGCCCTGAGGGGGACAGGGGGTTTAATGAGCAGTTCTTC CASSPEGDRGFNEQFF
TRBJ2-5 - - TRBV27 TGTGCCAGCGGACAAGGGGCCGGAGAGACCCAGTACTTC CASGQGAGETQYF
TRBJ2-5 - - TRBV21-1 TGTGCCAGCAGCAAGCTTAAGAACAGGGTTAAAGAGACCCAGTACTTC CASSKLKNRVKETQYF
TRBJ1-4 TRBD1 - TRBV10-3 TGTGCCATCAGTGAGGGACAGGGGAATGAAAAACTGTTTTTT CAISEGQGNEKLFF
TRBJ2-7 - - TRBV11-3 TGTGCCAGCAGCTTCCTACAGGGCTACGAGCAGTACTTC CASSFLQGYEQYF
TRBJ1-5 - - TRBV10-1 TGCGCCAGCAGTGAGTCTGGGGGGGACGATAGTCAGCCCCAGCATTTT CASSESGGDDSQPQHF
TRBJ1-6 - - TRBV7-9 TGTGCCAGCAGCTTATTCGACAGGTCTAATTCACCCCTCCACTTT CASSLFDRSNSPLHF
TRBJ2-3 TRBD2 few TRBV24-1 TGTGCCACCAGTGATTTGGGGGGGGTCACGTATTTT CATSDLGGVTYF
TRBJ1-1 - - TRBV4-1 TGCGCCAGCAGCCAGTGGCATGAAGCTTTCTTT CASSQWHEAFF
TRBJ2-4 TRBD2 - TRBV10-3 TGTGCCATCAGTGAGTCGGCGGGAGCCCAAAACATTCAGTACTTC CAISESAGAQNIQYF
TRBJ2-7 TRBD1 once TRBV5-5 TGTGCCAGCAGCTCCGGGACAGGGCTCTACGAGCAGTACTTC CASSSGTGLYEQYF
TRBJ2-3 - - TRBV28 TGTGCCGGGGCCACAGGGAGCACAGATACGCAGTATTTT CAGATGSTDTQYF
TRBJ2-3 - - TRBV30 TGTGCCTGGACGGGTGACGGCACCATCACAGATACGCAGTATTTT CAWTGDGTITDTQYF
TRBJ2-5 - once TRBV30 TGTGCCTGGAGTGTACGGGTGATCGGGGAGACCCAGTACTTC CAWSVRVIGETQYF
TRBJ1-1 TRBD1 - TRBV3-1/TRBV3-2 TGTGCCAGCAGCCAACACGGACAGGGAGGAACTGAAGCTTTCTTT CASSQHGQGGTEAFF
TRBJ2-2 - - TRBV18 TGTGCCAGCTCACCAGATGGGGCGAGGGAGCTGTTTTTT CASSPDGARELFF
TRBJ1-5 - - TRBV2 TGTGCCAGCACCCTGGGGGCAGGAAGTCAGCCCCAGCATTTT CASTLGAGSQPQHF
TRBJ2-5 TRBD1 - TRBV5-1 TGCGCCAGCAGTTTAGGGGGCAACCAAGAGACCCAGTACTTC CASSLGGNQETQYF
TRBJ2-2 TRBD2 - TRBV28 TGTGCCAGCAGTTTGGGATCTATAGTGGCGGGAGGGCGCGGACGGGAGCTGTTTTTT CASSLGSIVAGGRGRELFF
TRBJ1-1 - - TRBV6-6 TGTGCCAGCAGTTACCGCCAGGGGAACACTGAAGCTTTCTTT CASSYRQGNTEAFF
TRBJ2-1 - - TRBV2 TGTGCCAGCAGGTTCGGGTCAGGGGTAGGCAATGAGCAGTTCTTC CASRFGSGVGNEQFF
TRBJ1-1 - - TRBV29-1 TGCAGCGTTGGATGGAGGAGGAACACTGAAGCTTTCTTT CSVGWRRNTEAFF
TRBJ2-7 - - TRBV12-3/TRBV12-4 TGTGCCAGCAGGTGGCGGGGATCCTACGAGCAGTACTTC CASRWRGSYEQYF
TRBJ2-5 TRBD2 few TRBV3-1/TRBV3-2 TGTGCCAGCAGCCAAGATCTGTTGCTAGCGGGGATTGAGACCCAGTACTTC CASSQDLLLAGIETQYF
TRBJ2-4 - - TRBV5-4 TGTGCCAGCAGCTTGATGGGGGGAGCCAAAAACATTCAGTACTTC CASSLMGGAKNIQYF
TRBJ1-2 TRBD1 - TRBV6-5 TGTGCCAGCAGCTCGGGACAGGGGAATGGCTACACCTTC CASSSGQGNGYTF
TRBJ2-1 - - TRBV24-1 TGTGCCACCAGTGATTTGTATGCAGGGTATGGTGAGCAGTTCTTC CATSDLYAGYGEQFF
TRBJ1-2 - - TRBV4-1 TGCGCCAGCAGCCAAGATCCCAGGTCTAACTATGGCTACACCTTC CASSQDPRSNYGYTF